This T cell receptor beta chain was recovered during a study of technical replicates of blood from a few donors. Trimming removed 4 bases from V and 1 base from J, with 14 bases in between. Looked up from germline, CDR1 is SGDLS and CDR2 is YYNGEE. This CDR3 is built from 15 residues. TCRdb's table, derived via immunoSEQ multiplex PCR, lists solely in-frame clones and lacks some. Among about 100,000 clones listed, roughly 94% were seen once. The source material was T cells isolated from PBMCs. The gene calls are TRBV9 and TRBJ2-5; D gene ambiguous. This clonotype originated in a human donor in good health. The DNA for the CDR3 is TGTGCCAGCAGCCCATTACTTTCGTCCCAAGAGACCCAGTACTTC. Its translation: CASSPLLSSQETQYF. Supplemented by reference TRBV9 and TRBJ2-5, the full variable domain reads DSGVTQTPKHLITATGQRVTLRCSPRSGDLSVYWYQQSLDQGLQFLIQYYNGEERAKGNILERFSAQQFPDLHSELNLSSLELGDSALYFCASSPLLSSQETQYFGPGTRLLVL.